The 4 T cell receptor beta chains in this list originate from one sample, sequenced in a study of graft-versus-host responses after intestinal transplantation. The method was immunoSEQ multiplex PCR; TCRdb's version includes in-frame clones alone and lacks a portion of them. This sample carries 15,000 to 20,000 clones, approximately 70% of them seen once, and the ten largest clones take roughly 8%. Intraepithelial and lamina propria lymphocytes were freed from processed graft tissue. The specimen was ileum tissue, collected around 20 days after intestinal transplant. Receptor source: a human patient who received an intestinal transplant, so some T cells may come from the graft donor.

V gene TRBV6-1 combines with J gene TRBJ1-6; TRBD1 matches 7 bases. Germline CDR1 MNHNS, CDR2 SASEGT. With V trimmed by 3 bases and J by 8 bases, 4 bases remained unmatched. This CDR3 has 14 amino acids. The chain's CDR3 is CASSETGRHSPLHF. The DNA for the CDR3 is TGTGCCAGCAGTGAGACAGGGAGACATTCACCCCTCCACTTT.

The chain recombines TRBV5-4 with TRBJ1-3, with D perhaps matching TRBD1 (5 bases). The CDR3 consists of 13 residues. Trimming pared 0 bases from V and 4 bases from J, leaving 5 bases between. Germline values: CDR1 SGHNT, CDR2 YYREEE (reference sequence). DNA for the CDR3: TGTGCCAGCAGCTTGGACAGGGGAAACACCATATATTTT. It encodes CASSLDRGNTIYF.

This chain joins TRBV30 and TRBJ1-5; D remains unclear. This CDR3 region has 14 residues. Per germline, CDR1 GTSNPN and CDR2 SVGIG (reference sequence). Between the trimmed V and J ends, which lost 5 bases and 1 base, there was a span of 12 bases. The chain's CDR3 is CAWATGWSNQPQHF. The CDR3 DNA reads TGTGCCTGGGCGACGGGATGGAGCAATCAGCCCCAGCATTTT.

V is TRBV6-1 and J is TRBJ2-3, with D possibly TRBD1 on 5 matching bases. The CDR3 runs to 15 residues. The V and J ends lost 8 bases and 2 bases respectively, with 17 bases between them. Germline V CDR1 and CDR2: MNHNS, SASEGT. The CDR3 DNA follows: TGTGCCAGCCTACACCTACAGGCCGACACAGATACGCAGTATTTT. It yields the protein CASLHLQADTDTQYF.